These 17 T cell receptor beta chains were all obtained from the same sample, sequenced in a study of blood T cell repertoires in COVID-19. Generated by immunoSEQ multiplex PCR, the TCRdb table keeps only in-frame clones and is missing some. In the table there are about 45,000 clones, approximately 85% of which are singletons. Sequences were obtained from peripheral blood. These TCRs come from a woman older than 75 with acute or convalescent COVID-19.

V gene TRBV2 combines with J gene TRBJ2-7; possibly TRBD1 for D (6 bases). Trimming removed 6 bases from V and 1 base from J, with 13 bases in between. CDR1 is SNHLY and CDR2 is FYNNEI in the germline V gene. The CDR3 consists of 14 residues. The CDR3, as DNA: TGTGCCAGCAGGGACAGTTCAATTTCCTACGAGCAGTACTTC. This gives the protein CASRDSSISYEQYF.

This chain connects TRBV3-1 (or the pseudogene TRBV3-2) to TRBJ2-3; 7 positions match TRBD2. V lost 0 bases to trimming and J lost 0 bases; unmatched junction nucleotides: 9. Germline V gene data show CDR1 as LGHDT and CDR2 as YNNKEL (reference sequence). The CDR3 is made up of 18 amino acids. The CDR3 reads CASSQDLLAGVSTDTQYF. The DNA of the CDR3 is TGTGCCAGCAGCCAAGACCTCTTGGCGGGAGTCAGCACAGATACGCAGTATTTT.

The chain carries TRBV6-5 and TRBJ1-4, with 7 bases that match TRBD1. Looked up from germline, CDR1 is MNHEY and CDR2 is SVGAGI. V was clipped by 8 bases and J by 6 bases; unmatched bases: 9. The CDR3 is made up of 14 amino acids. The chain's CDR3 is CASGRQGVYEKLFF. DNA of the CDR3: TGTGCCAGCGGTAGACAGGGTGTTTATGAAAAACTGTTTTTT.

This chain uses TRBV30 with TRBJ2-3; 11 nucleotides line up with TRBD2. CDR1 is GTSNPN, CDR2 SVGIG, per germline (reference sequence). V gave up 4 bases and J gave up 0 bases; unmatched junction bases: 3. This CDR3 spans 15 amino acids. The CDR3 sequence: CAWNRLAGSTDTQYF. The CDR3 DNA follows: TGTGCCTGGAACAGACTAGCGGGAAGCACAGATACGCAGTATTTT.

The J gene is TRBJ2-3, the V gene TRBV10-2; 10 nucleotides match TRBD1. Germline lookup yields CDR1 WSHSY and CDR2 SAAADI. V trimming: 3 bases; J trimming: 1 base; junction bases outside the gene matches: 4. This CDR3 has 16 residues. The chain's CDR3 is CASSEGGTGGTDTQYF. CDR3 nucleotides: TGCGCCAGCAGTGAAGGGGGGACAGGGGGCACAGATACGCAGTATTTT.

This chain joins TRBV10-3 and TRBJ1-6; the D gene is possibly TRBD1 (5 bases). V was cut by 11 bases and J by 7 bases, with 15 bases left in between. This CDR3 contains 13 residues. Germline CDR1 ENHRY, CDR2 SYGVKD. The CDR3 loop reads CAHTDGANSPLHF. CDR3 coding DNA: TGTGCCCATACAGATGGGGCCAATTCACCCCTCCACTTT.

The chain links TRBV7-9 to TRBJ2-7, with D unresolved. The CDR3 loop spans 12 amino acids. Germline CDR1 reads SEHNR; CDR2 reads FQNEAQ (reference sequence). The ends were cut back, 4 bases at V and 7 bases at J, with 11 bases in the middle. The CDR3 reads CASSSDLSEQYF. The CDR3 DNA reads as TGTGCCAGCAGCTCTGACTTATCGGAGCAGTACTTC. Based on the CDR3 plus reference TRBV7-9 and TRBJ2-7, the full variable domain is DTGVSQNPRHKITKRGQNVTFRCDPISEHNRLYWYRQTLGQGPEFLTYFQNEAQLEKSRLLSDRFSAERPKGSFSTLEIQRTEQGDSAMYLCASSSDLSEQYFGPGTRLTVT.

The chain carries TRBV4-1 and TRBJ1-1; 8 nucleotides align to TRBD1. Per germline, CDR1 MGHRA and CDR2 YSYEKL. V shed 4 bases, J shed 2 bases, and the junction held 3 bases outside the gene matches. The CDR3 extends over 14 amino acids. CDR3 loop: CASSPDRANTEAFF. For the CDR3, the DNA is TGCGCCAGCAGCCCGGACAGGGCTAACACTGAAGCTTTCTTT.

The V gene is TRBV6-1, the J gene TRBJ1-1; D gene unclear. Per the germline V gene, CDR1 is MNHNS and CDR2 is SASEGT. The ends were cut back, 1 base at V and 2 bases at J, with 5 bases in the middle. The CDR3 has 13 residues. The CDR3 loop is CASSEVANTEAFF. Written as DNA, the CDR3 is TGTGCCAGCAGTGAAGTAGCTAACACTGAAGCTTTCTTT.

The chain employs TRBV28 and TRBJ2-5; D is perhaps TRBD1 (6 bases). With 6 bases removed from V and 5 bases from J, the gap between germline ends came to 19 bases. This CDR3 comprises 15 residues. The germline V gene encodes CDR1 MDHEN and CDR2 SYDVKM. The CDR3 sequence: CASSQGGAIKETQYF. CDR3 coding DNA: TGTGCCAGCAGCCAAGGGGGAGCGATTAAGGAGACCCAGTACTTC.

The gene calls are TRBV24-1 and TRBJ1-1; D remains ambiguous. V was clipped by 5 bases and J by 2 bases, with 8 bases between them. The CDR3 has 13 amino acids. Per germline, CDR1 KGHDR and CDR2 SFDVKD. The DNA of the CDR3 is TGTGCCACCAGTGCCCAGGCTAACACTGAAGCTTTCTTT. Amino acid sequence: CATSAQANTEAFF.

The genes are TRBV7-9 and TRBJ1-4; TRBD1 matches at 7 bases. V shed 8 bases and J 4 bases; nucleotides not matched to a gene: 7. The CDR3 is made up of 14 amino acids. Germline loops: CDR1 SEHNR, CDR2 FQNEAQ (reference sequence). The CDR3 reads CASARGQNNEKLFF. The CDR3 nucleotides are TGTGCCAGCGCCAGGGGACAGAATAATGAAAAACTGTTTTTT.

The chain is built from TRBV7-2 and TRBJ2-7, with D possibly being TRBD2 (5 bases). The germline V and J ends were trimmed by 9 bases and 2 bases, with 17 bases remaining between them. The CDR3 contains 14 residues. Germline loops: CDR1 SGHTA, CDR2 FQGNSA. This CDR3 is CASNEGGFAYEQYF. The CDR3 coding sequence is TGTGCCAGTAATGAAGGCGGGTTCGCCTACGAGCAGTACTTC.

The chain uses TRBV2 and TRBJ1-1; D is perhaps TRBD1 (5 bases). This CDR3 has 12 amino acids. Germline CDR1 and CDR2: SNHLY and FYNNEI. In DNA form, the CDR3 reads TGTGCAGGAGGGGTCAGGGACACTGAAGCTTTCTTT. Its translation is CAGGVRDTEAFF.

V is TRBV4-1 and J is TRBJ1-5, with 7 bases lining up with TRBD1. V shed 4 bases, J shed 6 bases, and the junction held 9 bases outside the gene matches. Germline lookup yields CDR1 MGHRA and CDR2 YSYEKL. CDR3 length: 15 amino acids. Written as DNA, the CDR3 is TGCGCCAGCAGCCGCTATTCAGGGGGAGGTCAGCCCCAGCATTTT. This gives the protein CASSRYSGGGQPQHF.

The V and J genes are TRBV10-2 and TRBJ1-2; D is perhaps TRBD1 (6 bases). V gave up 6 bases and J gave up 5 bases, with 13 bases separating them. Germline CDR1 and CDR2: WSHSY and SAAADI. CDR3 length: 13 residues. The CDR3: CASRLTGMYGYTF. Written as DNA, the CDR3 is TGCGCCAGCAGGTTAACAGGGATGTATGGCTACACCTTC.

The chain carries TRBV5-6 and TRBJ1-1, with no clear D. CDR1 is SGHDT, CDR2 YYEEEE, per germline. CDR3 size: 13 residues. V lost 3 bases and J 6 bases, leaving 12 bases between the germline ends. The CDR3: CASSWAELSEAFF. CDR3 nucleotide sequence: TGTGCCAGCAGCTGGGCAGAGCTTTCTGAAGCTTTCTTT.